A single sample gave rise to the 30 T cell receptor beta chains below, sequenced in a study of OX40 agonist ivuxolimab in advanced cancers. TCRdb keeps only in-frame clones here, not all; method: immunoSEQ multiplex PCR. The sample includes tens of thousands of clones, 75% to 90% seen only once; the top ten take 0.33%. The sequenced sample was CD4+ or CD8+ T cells sorted from blood, obtained in a trial of the OX40 agonist ivuxolimab. The receptor source for this set is an adult with an advanced solid tumor such as melanoma, head and neck, liver or kidney cancer.

V and J are TRBV7-2 and TRBJ2-5; TRBD2 matches 7 bases. V shed 5 bases, J shed 5 bases, and the junction held 8 bases outside the gene matches. The CDR3 length is 14 residues. Germline CDR1 is SGHTA and CDR2 is FQGNSA. The CDR3 coding sequence is TGTGCCAGCAGCCGGGACTACCAAGGGGAGACCCAGTACTTC. Residues: CASSRDYQGETQYF. Looking up the rest from reference TRBV7-2 and TRBJ2-5 gives the full variable domain: GAGVSQSPSNKVTEKGKDVELRCDPISGHTALYWYRQSLGQGLEFLIYFQGNSAPDKSGLPSDRFSAERTGGSVSTLTIQRTQQEDSAVYLCASSRDYQGETQYFGPGTRLLVL.

This clone has just one count. The genes are TRBV9 and TRBJ2-3; 15 nucleotides line up with TRBD2. Germline CDR1 is SGDLS and CDR2 is YYNGEE. V was pared by 4 bases and J by 5 bases, with 8 bases of the junction left unmatched. CDR3 length: 17 residues. CDR3 bases: TGTGCCAGCAGCACGCGGACTAGCGGGAGGGCCCGAGATACGCAGTATTTT. It translates to CASSTRTSGRARDTQYF.

J is TRBJ2-1 and V is TRBV7-9; D remains ambiguous. V was trimmed by 3 bases and J by 5 bases, leaving 11 bases between them. The CDR3 runs to 14 residues. Germline V gives CDR1 SEHNR, CDR2 FQNEAQ (reference sequence). The CDR3 is CASSFGDGNNEQFF. The DNA of the CDR3 is TGTGCCAGCAGCTTTGGCGACGGTAACAATGAGCAGTTCTTC.

The V gene is TRBV7-9, the J gene TRBJ1-2, with TRBD1 matching 8 bases. V was pared by 2 bases and J by 7 bases, with 12 bases of the junction left unmatched. The CDR3 consists of 16 residues. Germline CDR1 and CDR2: SEHNR and FQNEAQ (reference sequence). CDR3: CASSLSSAGGAGGYTF. In DNA form, the CDR3 reads TGTGCCAGCAGCTTATCATCGGCAGGGGGCGCGGGTGGCTACACCTTC.

The chain couples TRBV6-1 to TRBJ2-7, with TRBD2 matching 8 bases. V was clipped by 3 bases and J by 0 bases; unmatched bases: 4. Germline CDR1 is MNHNS and CDR2 is SASEGT. The CDR3 contains 15 residues. The CDR3 DNA sequence: TGTGCCAGCAGTGATGCGCGGGGGGACTCCTACGAGCAGTACTTC. Its protein product is CASSDARGDSYEQYF.

This rearrangement joins TRBV9 to TRBJ2-3, with 9 bases that match TRBD2. The CDR3 loop spans 15 amino acids. V lost 4 bases and J lost 2; bases outside the gene matches: 5. CDR1 and CDR2 from the germline V gene are SGDLS and YYNGEE. The CDR3 DNA is TGTGCCAGCAGCACGAGCGGGAGGCACACAGATACGCAGTATTTT. This sequence encodes CASSTSGRHTDTQYF. Based on the CDR3 plus reference TRBV9 and TRBJ2-3, the full variable domain is DSGVTQTPKHLITATGQRVTLRCSPRSGDLSVYWYQQSLDQGLQFLIQYYNGEERAKGNILERFSAQQFPDLHSELNLSSLELGDSALYFCASSTSGRHTDTQYFGPGTRLTVL.

V gene TRBV15 combines with J gene TRBJ1-2, with D perhaps TRBD1 (6 bases). V was clipped by 0 bases and J by 10 bases, with 18 bases between them. Germline V lookup: CDR1 LNHNV, CDR2 YYDKDF (reference sequence). The CDR3 has 15 residues. CDR3 loop: CATSRDPLQGFDYTF. CDR3 coding DNA: TGTGCCACCAGCAGAGACCCGTTACAGGGTTTCGACTACACCTTC.

The V call is TRBV10-3, the J call TRBJ1-1, with D unresolved. The CDR3 covers 14 residues. V lost 2 bases and J 5 bases, leaving 12 bases between the germline ends. From germline, CDR1 is ENHRY and CDR2 SYGVKD. CDR3 protein: CAISEGGRQTEAFF. The CDR3, as DNA: TGTGCCATCAGTGAGGGAGGGAGGCAGACTGAAGCTTTCTTT.

This chain connects TRBV2 to TRBJ2-5; D gene unclear. Germline assignment: CDR1 SNHLY and CDR2 FYNNEI. Trimming took 7 bases from V and 5 from J, leaving 8 bases between them. This CDR3 has 11 amino acids. CDR3 amino acids: CASTPRETQYF. Written as DNA, the CDR3 is TGTGCCAGCACCCCTCGGGAGACCCAGTACTTC. Filled out from reference TRBV2 and TRBJ2-5, the complete variable domain reads EPEVTQTPSHQVTQMGQEVILRCVPISNHLYFYWYRQILGQKVEFLVSFYNNEISEKSEIFDDQFSVERPDGSNFTLKIRSTKLEDSAMYFCASTPRETQYFGPGTRLLVL.

The rearrangement links TRBV27 to TRBJ1-1; TRBD1 might be the D (5 bases). The CDR3 sequence is 16 residues long. Germline V gene lookup returns CDR1 MNHEY and CDR2 SMNVEV (reference sequence). The V end was cut by 5 bases, the J end by 6 bases, with 22 bases between. CDR3 in amino acids: CASSLRTPRSGPEAFF. The CDR3 DNA follows: TGTGCCAGCAGTCTCCGGACACCCCGGTCAGGGCCTGAAGCTTTCTTT.

The rearrangement uses TRBV10-3 and TRBJ2-5; 8 bases agree with TRBD2. Germline V gene data show CDR1 as ENHRY and CDR2 as SYGVKD. The V segment lost 7 bases and the J segment 5 bases; nucleotides outside the gene matches: 6. The CDR3 is made up of 13 amino acids. The DNA of the CDR3 is TGTGCCATCACCGGGGGGGTCGGGGAGACCCAGTACTTC. It specifies CAITGGVGETQYF.

The chain joins TRBV30 to TRBJ1-3; D uncertain. Trimming took 1 base from V and 0 from J, leaving 7 bases between them. Germline V CDR1 and CDR2: GTSNPN, SVGIG (reference sequence). The CDR3 is made up of 14 amino acids. In nucleotides, the CDR3 is TGTGCCTGGAGTGGGGGATCCTCTGGAAACACCATATATTTT. Amino acid sequence: CAWSGGSSGNTIYF.

To note about this clone: Distinct nucleotide sequences in the sample also encode this CDR3. The CDR3 DNA sequence: TGTGCCAGCAGTTCCGGAGGAAGCAATCAGCCCCAGCATTTT. As protein: CASSSGGSNQPQHF. The chain is built from TRBV28 and TRBJ1-5; no clear D. The CDR3 contains 14 residues. Germline V gives CDR1 MDHEN, CDR2 SYDVKM. Trimming removed 4 bases at V and 1 base at J, with 8 bases between.

This chain connects TRBV5-6 to TRBJ2-3; D uncertain. The V end was cut by 4 bases, the J end by 1 base, with 10 bases between. The V gene's germline CDR1 is SGHDT and CDR2 YYEEEE. The CDR3 extends over 14 amino acids. DNA of the CDR3: TGTGCCAGCAGCCCGCCCAGCGGCACAGATACGCAGTATTTT. Its protein product is CASSPPSGTDTQYF.

The V and J genes are TRBV4-3 and TRBJ2-2; tentative D call: TRBD1 (6 bases). The CDR3 has 16 residues. Trimming cost V 3 bases and J 3 bases, with 14 bases left between them. Germline CDR1 reads LGHNA; CDR2 reads YSLEER. The chain's CDR3 is CASSHNTGSDTGELFF. CDR3 coding DNA: TGCGCCAGCAGCCACAACACAGGGAGTGACACCGGGGAGCTGTTTTTT.

V usage is TRBV9 and J usage is TRBJ2-3, with 8 positions matching TRBD2. The CDR3 contains 18 residues. V was clipped by 4 bases and J by 0 bases; unmatched bases: 13. Per the germline V gene, CDR1 is SGDLS and CDR2 is YYNGEE. As DNA, the CDR3 is TGTGCCAGCAGCTTCACTAGCGGCAACCTTCAAAGCACAGATACGCAGTATTTT. Translation: CASSFTSGNLQSTDTQYF. Using reference TRBV9 and TRBJ2-3 for the parts outside the CDR3, the full variable domain is DSGVTQTPKHLITATGQRVTLRCSPRSGDLSVYWYQQSLDQGLQFLIQYYNGEERAKGNILERFSAQQFPDLHSELNLSSLELGDSALYFCASSFTSGNLQSTDTQYFGPGTRLTVL.

V usage is TRBV9 and J usage is TRBJ1-2, with D unclear. The germline V gene has CDR1 SGDLS and CDR2 YYNGEE. With 4 bases removed from V and 4 bases from J, the gap between germline ends came to 17 bases. The CDR3 is made up of 15 amino acids. For the CDR3, the DNA is TGTGCCAGCAGCCCAGACCCGACCCAGCTCTATGGCTACACCTTC. The encoded protein is CASSPDPTQLYGYTF.

The chain couples TRBV28 to TRBJ1-3; TRBD1 agrees at 8 bases. Germline lookup yields CDR1 MDHEN and CDR2 SYDVKM. The CDR3 consists of 16 residues. With V trimmed by 5 bases and J by 0 bases, 6 bases remained unmatched. CDR3 nucleotides: TGTGCCAGCAGTCGAGGGGGACAGGTCTCTGGAAACACCATATATTTT. This encodes CASSRGGQVSGNTIYF. Looking up the rest from reference TRBV28 and TRBJ1-3 gives the full variable domain: DVKVTQSSRYLVKRTGEKVFLECVQDMDHENMFWYRQDPGLGLRLIYFSYDVKMKEKGDIPEGYSVSREKKERFSLILESASTNQTSMYLCASSRGGQVSGNTIYFGEGSWLTVV.

This chain connects TRBV14 to TRBJ2-2, with 8 bases identical to TRBD1. The CDR3 runs to 14 residues. From germline, CDR1 is SGHDN and CDR2 FVKESK. The V segment lost 1 base and the J segment 5 bases; nucleotides outside the gene matches: 0. CDR3 nucleotides: TGTGCCAGCAGCCAAGGACAGGGGACCGGGGAGCTGTTTTTT. It encodes CASSQGQGTGELFF.

V gene TRBV25-1 combines with J gene TRBJ2-5; 8 nucleotides match TRBD2. The J segment lost 1 base and the V segment lost 5 bases, leaving 9 bases of the junction unmatched. This CDR3 contains 16 residues. Germline CDR1 reads MGHDK; CDR2 reads SYGVNS. This CDR3 is CASSPTGGAVQETQYF. Written as DNA, the CDR3 is TGTGCCAGCAGTCCAACCGGGGGGGCCGTCCAAGAGACCCAGTACTTC.

This chain links TRBV30 with TRBJ2-2; no definite D call. The CDR3 runs to 15 residues. Germline loops: CDR1 GTSNPN, CDR2 SVGIG (reference sequence). Trimming stripped 4 bases from V and 0 bases from J, with 12 bases between. The CDR3: CAWTCYATNTGELFF. As DNA, the CDR3 is TGTGCCTGGACGTGCTACGCTACGAACACCGGGGAGCTGTTTTTT.

This chain joins TRBV30 and TRBJ1-1; TRBD1 agrees at 7 bases. This CDR3 is built from 13 residues. Trimming took 7 bases from V and 4 from J; bases not matched to a gene: 9. CDR1 and CDR2 (germline): GTSNPN, SVGIG (reference sequence). CDR3 protein: CAFNRGSGTEAFF. CDR3 DNA sequence: TGTGCCTTTAACAGGGGAAGTGGCACTGAAGCTTTCTTT.

This chain uses TRBV18 with TRBJ1-5; D not resolved. Trimming pared 2 bases from V and 2 bases from J, leaving 13 bases between. CDR3 length: 16 amino acids. Germline V gene sequence: CDR1 KGHSH, CDR2 LQKENI. The CDR3 loop reads CASSPSPPAGNQPQHF. Written as DNA, the CDR3 is TGTGCCAGCTCACCAAGCCCTCCCGCGGGCAATCAGCCCCAGCATTTT.

V usage is TRBV9 and J usage is TRBJ1-2; D is perhaps TRBD1 (6 bases). The CDR3 spans 14 residues. CDR1 and CDR2 (germline): SGDLS, YYNGEE. The V end was cut by 4 bases, the J end by 7 bases, with 17 bases between. The CDR3 DNA sequence: TGTGCCAGCAGCTTAAGTCAGGGGCCCGGTGGCTACACCTTC. Its protein product is CASSLSQGPGGYTF.

This sequence joins TRBV5-8 and TRBJ1-5; D gene unclear. The CDR3 totals 15 residues. V was pared by 1 base and J by 7 bases, with 15 bases between. In germline, CDR1 is SGHTS, CDR2 YDEGEE. The CDR3 loop is CASSLTIRRVQPQHF. The CDR3 DNA is TGTGCCAGCAGCTTGACTATACGACGTGTGCAGCCCCAGCATTTT.

V gene TRBV29-1 combines with J gene TRBJ2-1; 8 nucleotides match TRBD1. The length of the CDR3 is 13 residues. Germline lookup yields CDR1 SQVTM and CDR2 ANQGSEA. The V and J ends lost 3 bases and 9 bases, in that order; junction bases with no gene match: 7. This chain's CDR3 is CSVDGRGQGEQFF. CDR3 nucleotides: TGCAGCGTTGATGGCAGGGGGCAGGGTGAGCAGTTCTTC.

V usage is TRBV27 and J usage is TRBJ1-1, with 8 bases fitting TRBD1. The CDR3 covers 15 residues. Germline-derived CDR1 and CDR2 are MNHEY and SMNVEV (reference sequence). J lost 4 bases, V lost 3 bases, and 7 bases had no gene match. CDR3 nucleotides: TGTGCCAGCAGTTTTACGACAGGGGAGGGCACTGAAGCTTTCTTT. Its protein is CASSFTTGEGTEAFF.

This chain connects TRBV7-2 to TRBJ1-5; possibly TRBD1 for D (5 bases). Germline CDR1 reads SGHTA; CDR2 reads FQGNSA. This CDR3 comprises 14 residues. Trimming removed 3 bases at V and 5 bases at J, with 11 bases between. The DNA for the CDR3 is TGTGCCAGCAGCTTGCAGGGTGTGGATCAGCCCCAGCATTTT. Protein product: CASSLQGVDQPQHF. Combining the CDR3 with reference TRBV7-2 and TRBJ1-5 gives the whole variable domain GAGVSQSPSNKVTEKGKDVELRCDPISGHTALYWYRQSLGQGLEFLIYFQGNSAPDKSGLPSDRFSAERTGGSVSTLTIQRTQQEDSAVYLCASSLQGVDQPQHFGDGTRLSIL.

This clone showed up just once. This chain joins TRBV14 and TRBJ2-5; 12 nucleotides agree with TRBD2. The ends lost 1 base at V and 5 bases at J; junction bases unmatched: 8. Germline V gene data show CDR1 as SGHDN and CDR2 as FVKESK. This CDR3 has 17 amino acids. The CDR3 protein is CASSQGLAGAMVETQYF. DNA for the CDR3: TGTGCCAGCAGCCAAGGACTAGCGGGAGCGATGGTCGAGACCCAGTACTTC.

V is TRBV7-3 and J is TRBJ2-7, with D perhaps TRBD1 (5 bases). Trimming pared 2 bases from V and 3 bases from J, leaving 11 bases between. Germline loops: CDR1 SGHTA, CDR2 FQGTGA. There are 14 residues in the CDR3. The CDR3 region is CASSLGRDGYEQYF. The CDR3 DNA reads TGTGCCAGCAGCTTAGGCAGGGATGGCTACGAGCAGTACTTC.